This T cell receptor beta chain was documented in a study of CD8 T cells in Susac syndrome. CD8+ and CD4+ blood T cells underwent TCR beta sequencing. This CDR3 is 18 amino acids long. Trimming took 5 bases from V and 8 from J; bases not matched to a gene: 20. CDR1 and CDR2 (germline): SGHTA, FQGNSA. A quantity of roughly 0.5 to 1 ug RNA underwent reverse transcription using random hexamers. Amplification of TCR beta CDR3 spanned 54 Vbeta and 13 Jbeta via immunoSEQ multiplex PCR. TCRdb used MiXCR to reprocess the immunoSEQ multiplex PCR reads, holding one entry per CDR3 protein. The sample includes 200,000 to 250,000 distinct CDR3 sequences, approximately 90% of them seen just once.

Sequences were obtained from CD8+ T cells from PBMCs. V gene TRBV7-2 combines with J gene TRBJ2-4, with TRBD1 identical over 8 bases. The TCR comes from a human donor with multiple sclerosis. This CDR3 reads CASSPGLPIGQGRDIQYF. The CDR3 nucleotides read TGTGCCAGCAGCCCGGGGCTCCCTATCGGACAGGGTCGAGACATTCAGTACTTC.